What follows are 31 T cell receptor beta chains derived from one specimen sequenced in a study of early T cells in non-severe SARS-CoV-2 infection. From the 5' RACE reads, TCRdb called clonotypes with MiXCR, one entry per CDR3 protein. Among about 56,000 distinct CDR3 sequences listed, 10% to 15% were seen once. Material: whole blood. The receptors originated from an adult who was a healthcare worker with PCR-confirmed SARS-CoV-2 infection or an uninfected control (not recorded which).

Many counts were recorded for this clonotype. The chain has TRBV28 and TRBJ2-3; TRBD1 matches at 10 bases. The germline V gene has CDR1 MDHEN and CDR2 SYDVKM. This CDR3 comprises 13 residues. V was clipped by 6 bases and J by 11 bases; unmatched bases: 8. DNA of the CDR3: TGTGCCAGCAGCGGGGACAGGGGATCTGTGCAGTATTTT. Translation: CASSGDRGSVQYF. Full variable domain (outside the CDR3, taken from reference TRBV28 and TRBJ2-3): DVKVTQSSRYLVKRTGEKVFLECVQDMDHENMFWYRQDPGLGLRLIYFSYDVKMKEKGDIPEGYSVSREKKERFSLILESASTNQTSMYLCASSGDRGSVQYFGPGTRLTVL.

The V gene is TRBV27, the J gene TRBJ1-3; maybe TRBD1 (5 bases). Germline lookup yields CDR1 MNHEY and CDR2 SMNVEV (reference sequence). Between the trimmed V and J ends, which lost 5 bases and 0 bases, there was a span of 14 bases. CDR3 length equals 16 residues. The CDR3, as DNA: TGTGCCAGCAGTCCATCGCCAGGGAGCTCTGGAAACACCATATATTTT. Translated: CASSPSPGSSGNTIYF.

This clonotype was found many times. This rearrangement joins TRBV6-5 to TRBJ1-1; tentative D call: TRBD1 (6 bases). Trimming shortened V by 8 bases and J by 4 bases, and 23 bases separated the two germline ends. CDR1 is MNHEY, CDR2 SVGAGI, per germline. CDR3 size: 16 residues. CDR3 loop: CASEDRRKVRGTEAFF. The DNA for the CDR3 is TGTGCCAGCGAAGACAGGAGGAAGGTTCGGGGCACTGAAGCTTTCTTT.

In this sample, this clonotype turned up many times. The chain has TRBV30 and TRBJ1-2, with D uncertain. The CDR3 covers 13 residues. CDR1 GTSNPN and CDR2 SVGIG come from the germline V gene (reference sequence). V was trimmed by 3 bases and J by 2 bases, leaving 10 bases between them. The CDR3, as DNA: TGTGCCTGGAGGGAGTCACGGAACTATGGCTACACCTTC. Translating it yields CAWRESRNYGYTF.

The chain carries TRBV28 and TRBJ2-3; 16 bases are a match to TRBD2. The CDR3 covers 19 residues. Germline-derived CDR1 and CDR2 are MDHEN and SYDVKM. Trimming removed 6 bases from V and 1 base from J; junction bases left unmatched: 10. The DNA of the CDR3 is TGTGCCAGCAGCCCTCCGGGACTAGCGGGGGGGCCGGGCACAGATACGCAGTATTTT. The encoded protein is CASSPPGLAGGPGTDTQYF.

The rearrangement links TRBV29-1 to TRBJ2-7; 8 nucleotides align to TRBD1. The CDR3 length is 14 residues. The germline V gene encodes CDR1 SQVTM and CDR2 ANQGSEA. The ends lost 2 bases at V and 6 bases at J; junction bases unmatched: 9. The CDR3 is CSVESGAGTGEQYF. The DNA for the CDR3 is TGCAGCGTTGAATCAGGGGCAGGGACAGGCGAGCAGTACTTC.

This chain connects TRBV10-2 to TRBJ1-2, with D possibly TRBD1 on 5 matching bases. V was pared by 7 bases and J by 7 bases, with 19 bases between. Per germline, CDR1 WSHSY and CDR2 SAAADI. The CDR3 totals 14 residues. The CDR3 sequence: CASNQGAEPAGYTF. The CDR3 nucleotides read TGCGCCAGCAATCAAGGGGCCGAGCCAGCTGGCTACACCTTC.

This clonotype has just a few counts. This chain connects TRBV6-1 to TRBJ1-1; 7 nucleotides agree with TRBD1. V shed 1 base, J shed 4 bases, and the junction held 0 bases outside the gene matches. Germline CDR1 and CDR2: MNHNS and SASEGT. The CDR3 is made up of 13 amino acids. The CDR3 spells CASSEDRGTEAFF. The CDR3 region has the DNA TGTGCCAGCAGTGAAGACAGGGGCACTGAAGCTTTCTTT.

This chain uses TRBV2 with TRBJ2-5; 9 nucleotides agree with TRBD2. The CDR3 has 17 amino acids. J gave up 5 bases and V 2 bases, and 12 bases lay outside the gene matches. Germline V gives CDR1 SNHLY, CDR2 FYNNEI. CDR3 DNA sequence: TGTGCCAGCAGTGAAATGAGGAGCGGGGGGCCCCGCGAGACCCAGTACTTC. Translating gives CASSEMRSGGPRETQYF.

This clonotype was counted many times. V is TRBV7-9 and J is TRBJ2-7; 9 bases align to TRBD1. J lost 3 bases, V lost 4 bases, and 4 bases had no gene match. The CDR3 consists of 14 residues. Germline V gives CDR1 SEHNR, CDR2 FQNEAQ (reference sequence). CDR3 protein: CASSSRDRVYEQYF. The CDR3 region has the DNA TGTGCCAGCAGCTCAAGGGACAGGGTCTACGAGCAGTACTTC. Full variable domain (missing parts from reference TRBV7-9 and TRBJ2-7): DTGVSQNPRHKITKRGQNVTFRCDPISEHNRLYWYRQTLGQGPEFLTYFQNEAQLEKSRLLSDRFSAERPKGSFSTLEIQRTEQGDSAMYLCASSSRDRVYEQYFGPGTRLTVT.

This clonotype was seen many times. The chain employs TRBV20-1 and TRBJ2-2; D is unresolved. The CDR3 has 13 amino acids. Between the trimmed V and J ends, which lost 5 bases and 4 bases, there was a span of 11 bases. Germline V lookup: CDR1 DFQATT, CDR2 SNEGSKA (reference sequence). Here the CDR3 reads CSAPADSTGELFF. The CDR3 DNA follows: TGCAGTGCTCCGGCAGATAGCACCGGGGAGCTGTTTTTT.

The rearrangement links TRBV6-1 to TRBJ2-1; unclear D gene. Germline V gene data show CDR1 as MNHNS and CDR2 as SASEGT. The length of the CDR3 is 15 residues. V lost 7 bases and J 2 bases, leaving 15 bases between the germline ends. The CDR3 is CASKEWPVPYNEQFF. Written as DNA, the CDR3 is TGTGCCAGCAAGGAGTGGCCCGTGCCCTACAATGAGCAGTTCTTC.

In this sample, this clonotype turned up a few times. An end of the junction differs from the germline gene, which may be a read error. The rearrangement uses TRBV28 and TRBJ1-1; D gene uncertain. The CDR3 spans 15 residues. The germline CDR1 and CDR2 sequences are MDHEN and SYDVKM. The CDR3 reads CASSLPTMIRDRTAF. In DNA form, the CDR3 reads TGTGCCAGCAGCCTCCCCACAATGATAAGAGACCGTACAGCTTTT.

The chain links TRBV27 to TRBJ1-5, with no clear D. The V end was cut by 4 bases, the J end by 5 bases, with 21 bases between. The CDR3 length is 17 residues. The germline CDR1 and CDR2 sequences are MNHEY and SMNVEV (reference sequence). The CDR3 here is CASSSDQLRFGDQPQHF. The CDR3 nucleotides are TGTGCCAGCAGTTCAGATCAACTTAGGTTTGGGGATCAGCCCCAGCATTTT.

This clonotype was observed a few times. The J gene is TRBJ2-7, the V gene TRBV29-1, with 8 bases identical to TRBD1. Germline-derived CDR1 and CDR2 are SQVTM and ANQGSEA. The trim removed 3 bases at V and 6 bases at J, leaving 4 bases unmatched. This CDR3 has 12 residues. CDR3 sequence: CSVDTGTGEQYF. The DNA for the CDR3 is TGCAGCGTTGATACCGGGACAGGCGAGCAGTACTTC.

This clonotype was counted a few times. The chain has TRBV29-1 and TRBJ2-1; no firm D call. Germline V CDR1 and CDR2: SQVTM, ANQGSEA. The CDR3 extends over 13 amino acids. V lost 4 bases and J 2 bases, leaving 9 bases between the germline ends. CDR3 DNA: TGCAGCGTTGTGCTCTCAACCTACAATGAGCAGTTCTTC. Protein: CSVVLSTYNEQFF.

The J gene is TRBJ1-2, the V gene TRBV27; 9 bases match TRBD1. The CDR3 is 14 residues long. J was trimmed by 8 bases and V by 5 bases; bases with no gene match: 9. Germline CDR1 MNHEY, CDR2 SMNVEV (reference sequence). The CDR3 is CASSPGTGSRGYTF. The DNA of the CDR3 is TGTGCCAGCAGTCCCGGGACAGGGAGTCGGGGCTACACCTTC.

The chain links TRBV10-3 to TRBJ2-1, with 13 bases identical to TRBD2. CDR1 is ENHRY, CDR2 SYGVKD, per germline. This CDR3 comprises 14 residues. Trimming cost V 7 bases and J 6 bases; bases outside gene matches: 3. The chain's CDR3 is CAITGTSGVNEQFF. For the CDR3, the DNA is TGTGCCATCACCGGGACTAGCGGGGTCAATGAGCAGTTCTTC.

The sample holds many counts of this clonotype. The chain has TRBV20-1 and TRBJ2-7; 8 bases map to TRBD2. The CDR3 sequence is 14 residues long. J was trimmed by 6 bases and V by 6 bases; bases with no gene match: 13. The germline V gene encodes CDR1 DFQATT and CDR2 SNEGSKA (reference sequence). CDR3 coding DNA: TGCAGTGCCTGGGGCCCCCCGGGGGGGGGCGAGCAGTACTTC. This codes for CSAWGPPGGGEQYF.

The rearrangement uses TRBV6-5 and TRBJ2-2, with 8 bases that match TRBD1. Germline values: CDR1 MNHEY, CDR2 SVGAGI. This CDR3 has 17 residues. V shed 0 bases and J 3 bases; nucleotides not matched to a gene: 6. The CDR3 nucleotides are TGTGCCAGCAGTTACTCGGAGGACAGGGTGGACACCGGGGAGCTGTTTTTT. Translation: CASSYSEDRVDTGELFF.

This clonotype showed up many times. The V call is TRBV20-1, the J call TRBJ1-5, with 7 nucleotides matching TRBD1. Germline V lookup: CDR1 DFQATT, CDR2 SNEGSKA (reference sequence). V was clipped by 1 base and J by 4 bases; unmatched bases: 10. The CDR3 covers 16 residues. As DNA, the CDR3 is TGCAGTGCTAGAGGAACTGGACAGGTTCGGAATCAGCCCCAGCATTTT. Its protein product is CSARGTGQVRNQPQHF.

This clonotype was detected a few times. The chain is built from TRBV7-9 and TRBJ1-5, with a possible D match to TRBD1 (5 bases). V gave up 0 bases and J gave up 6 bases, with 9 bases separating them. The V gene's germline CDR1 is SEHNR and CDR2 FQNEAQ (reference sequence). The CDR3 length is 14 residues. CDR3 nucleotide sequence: TGTGCCAGCAGCTTAGCAGGGGTGGCTCAGCCCCAGCATTTT. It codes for CASSLAGVAQPQHF.

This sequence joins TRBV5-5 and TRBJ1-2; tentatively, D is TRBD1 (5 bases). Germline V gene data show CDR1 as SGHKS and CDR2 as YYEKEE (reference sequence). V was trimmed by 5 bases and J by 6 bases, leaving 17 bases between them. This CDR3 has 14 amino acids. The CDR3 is CASRVAGGANGYTF. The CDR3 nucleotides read TGTGCCAGCAGGGTTGCGGGGGGAGCAAATGGCTACACCTTC.

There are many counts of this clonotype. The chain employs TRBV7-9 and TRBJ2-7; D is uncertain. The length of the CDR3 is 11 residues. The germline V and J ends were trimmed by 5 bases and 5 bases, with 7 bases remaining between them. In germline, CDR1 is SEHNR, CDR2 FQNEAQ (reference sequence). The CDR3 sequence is CASSNDHEQYF. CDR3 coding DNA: TGTGCCAGCAGCAATGACCACGAGCAGTACTTC.

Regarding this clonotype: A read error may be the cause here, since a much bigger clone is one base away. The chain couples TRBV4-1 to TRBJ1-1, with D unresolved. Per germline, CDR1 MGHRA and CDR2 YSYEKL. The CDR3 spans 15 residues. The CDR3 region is CAGSQDVRTDTEAFF. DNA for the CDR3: TGCGCCGGCAGCCAAGACGTTCGTACGGACACTGAAGCTTTCTTT.

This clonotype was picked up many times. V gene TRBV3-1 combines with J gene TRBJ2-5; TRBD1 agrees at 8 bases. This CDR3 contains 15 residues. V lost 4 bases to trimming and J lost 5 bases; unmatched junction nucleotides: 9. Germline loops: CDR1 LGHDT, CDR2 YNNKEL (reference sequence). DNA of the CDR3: TGTGCCAGCAGCCGACGCCAGGGGGCCGGGGAGACCCAGTACTTC. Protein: CASSRRQGAGETQYF.

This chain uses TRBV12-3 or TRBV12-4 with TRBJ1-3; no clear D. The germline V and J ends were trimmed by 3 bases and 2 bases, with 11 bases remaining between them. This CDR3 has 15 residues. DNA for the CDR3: TGTGCCAGCAGTTTGGAGGGTCCGCCTGGAAACACCATATATTTT. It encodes CASSLEGPPGNTIYF.

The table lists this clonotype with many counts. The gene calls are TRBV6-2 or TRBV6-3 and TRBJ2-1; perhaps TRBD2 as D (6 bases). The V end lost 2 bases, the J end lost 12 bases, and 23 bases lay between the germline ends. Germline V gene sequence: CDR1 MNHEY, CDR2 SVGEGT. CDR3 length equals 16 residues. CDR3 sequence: CASSYLGGILKFGQFF. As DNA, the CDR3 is TGTGCCAGCAGTTACCTGGGCGGGATTCTAAAGTTTGGGCAGTTCTTC.

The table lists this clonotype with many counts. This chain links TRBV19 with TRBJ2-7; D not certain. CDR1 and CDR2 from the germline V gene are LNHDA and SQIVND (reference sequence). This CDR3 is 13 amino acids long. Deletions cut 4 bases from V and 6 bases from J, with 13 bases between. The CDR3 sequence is CASSSLTAGEQYF. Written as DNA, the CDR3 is TGTGCCAGTAGTAGCCTGACGGCAGGCGAGCAGTACTTC.

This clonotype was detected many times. In nucleotides, the CDR3 is TGTGCCAGCAGTCCCTTGGGGGGTTTGGGCATCCCGGGTATCAATGAGCAGTTCTTC. This sequence encodes CASSPLGGLGIPGINEQFF. This rearrangement joins TRBV27 to TRBJ2-1, with D perhaps matching TRBD2 (6 bases). Germline lookup yields CDR1 MNHEY and CDR2 SMNVEV (reference sequence). The V end was cut by 5 bases, the J end by 6 bases, with 29 bases between. The CDR3 has 19 amino acids.

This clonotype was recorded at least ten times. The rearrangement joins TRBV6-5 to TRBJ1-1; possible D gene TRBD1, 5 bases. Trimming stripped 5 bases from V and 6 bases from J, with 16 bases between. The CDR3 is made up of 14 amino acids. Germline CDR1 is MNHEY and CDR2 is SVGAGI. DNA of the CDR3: TGTGCCAGCAGTCACCTACTACCGGGGGCTGAAGCTTTCTTT. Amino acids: CASSHLLPGAEAFF.